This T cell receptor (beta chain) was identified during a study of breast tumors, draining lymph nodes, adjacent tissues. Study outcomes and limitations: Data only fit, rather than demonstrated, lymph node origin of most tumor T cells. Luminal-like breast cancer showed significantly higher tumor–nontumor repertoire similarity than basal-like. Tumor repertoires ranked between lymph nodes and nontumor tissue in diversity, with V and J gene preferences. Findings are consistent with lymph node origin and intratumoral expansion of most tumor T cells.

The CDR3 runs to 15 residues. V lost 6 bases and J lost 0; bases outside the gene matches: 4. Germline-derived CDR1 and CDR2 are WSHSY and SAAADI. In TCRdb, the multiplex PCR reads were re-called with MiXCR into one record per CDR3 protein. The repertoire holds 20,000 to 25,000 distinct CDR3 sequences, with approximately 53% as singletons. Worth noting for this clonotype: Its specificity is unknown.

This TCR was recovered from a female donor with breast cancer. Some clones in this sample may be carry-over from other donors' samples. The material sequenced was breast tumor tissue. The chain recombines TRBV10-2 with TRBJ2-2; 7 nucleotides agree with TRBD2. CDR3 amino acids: CASRFLAANTGELFF. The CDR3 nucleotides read TGCGCCAGCAGGTTCCTAGCGGCGAACACCGGGGAGCTGTTTTTT.